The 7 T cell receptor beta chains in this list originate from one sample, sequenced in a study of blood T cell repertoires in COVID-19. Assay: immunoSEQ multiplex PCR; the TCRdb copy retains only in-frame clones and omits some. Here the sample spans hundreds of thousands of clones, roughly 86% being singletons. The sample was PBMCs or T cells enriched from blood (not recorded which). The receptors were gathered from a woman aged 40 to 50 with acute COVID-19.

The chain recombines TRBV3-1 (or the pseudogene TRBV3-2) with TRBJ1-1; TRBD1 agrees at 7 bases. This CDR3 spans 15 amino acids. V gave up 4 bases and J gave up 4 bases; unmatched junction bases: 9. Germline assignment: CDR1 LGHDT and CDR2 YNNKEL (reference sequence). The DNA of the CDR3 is TGTGCCAGCAGCCCCGTAGACAGGGCCACCACTGAAGCTTTCTTT. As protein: CASSPVDRATTEAFF.

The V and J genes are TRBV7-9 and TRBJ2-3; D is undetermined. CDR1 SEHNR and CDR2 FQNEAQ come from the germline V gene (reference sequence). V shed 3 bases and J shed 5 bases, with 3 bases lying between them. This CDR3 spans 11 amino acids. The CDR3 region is CASSFGDTQYF. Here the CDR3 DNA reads TGTGCCAGCAGCTTCGGAGATACGCAGTATTTT.

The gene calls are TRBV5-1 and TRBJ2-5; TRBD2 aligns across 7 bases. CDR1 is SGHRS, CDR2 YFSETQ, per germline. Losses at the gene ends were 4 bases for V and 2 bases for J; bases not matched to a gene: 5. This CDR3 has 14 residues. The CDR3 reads CASSRAGEQETQYF. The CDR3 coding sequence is TGCGCCAGCAGCCGCGCGGGAGAACAAGAGACCCAGTACTTC.

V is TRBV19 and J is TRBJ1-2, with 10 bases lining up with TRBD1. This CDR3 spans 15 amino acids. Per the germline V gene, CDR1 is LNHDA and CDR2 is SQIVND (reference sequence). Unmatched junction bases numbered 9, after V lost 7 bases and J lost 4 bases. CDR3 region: CASKETGGFGYGYTF. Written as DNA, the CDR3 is TGTGCCAGTAAGGAGACAGGGGGCTTCGGCTATGGCTACACCTTC.

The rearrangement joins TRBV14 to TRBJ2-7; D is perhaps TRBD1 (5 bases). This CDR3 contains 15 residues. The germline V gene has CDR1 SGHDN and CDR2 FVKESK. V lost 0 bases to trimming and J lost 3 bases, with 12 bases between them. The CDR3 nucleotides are TGTGCCAGCAGCCAAGAGTGGGCAGGGAACTACGAGCAGTACTTC. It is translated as CASSQEWAGNYEQYF.

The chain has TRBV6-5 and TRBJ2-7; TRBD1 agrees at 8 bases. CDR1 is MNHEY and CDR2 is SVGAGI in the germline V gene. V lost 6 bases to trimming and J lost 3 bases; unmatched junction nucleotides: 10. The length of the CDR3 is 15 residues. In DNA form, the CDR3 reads TGTGCCAGCAGCCAAAAAACAACAGGGGGCTACGAGCAGTACTTC. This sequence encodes CASSQKTTGGYEQYF.

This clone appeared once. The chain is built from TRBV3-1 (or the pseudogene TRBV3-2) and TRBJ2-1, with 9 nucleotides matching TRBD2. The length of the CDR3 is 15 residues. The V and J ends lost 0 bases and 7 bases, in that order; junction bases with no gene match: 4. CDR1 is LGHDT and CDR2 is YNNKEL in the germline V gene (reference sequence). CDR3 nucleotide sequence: TGTGCCAGCAGCCAAGAAGGACTAGCGACAAATGAGCAGTTCTTC. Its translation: CASSQEGLATNEQFF.